Listed below are T cell receptor beta chains from one sample, sequenced in a study of cytomegalovirus exposure and HLA in healthy donors. This table comes from immunoSEQ multiplex PCR, and its TCRdb copy is limited to in-frame clones, with some not included. The data hold some 90,000 clones, with 79% observed a single time. The sequencing sample was made of PBMCs. These receptors were obtained from a man in his thirties or forties in good health and CMV-seronegative. Both conserved end residues are part of each CDR3. The order of the fields is J gene, D gene, CDR3 length, clone size, V gene, CDR3 protein, CDR3 DNA. The D gene is left open where the match is weak. Size is omitted from some rows. Given values are once, few, many or a class for expanded clones.

TRBJ2-7	.	13	.	TRBV5-5	CASSFRTAYEQYF	TGTGCCAGCAGCTTCCGGACAGCTTACGAGCAGTACTTC
TRBJ2-2	TRBD1	19	.	TRBV7-9	CASSPRPGQGTQNAGELFF	TGTGCCAGCAGCCCTAGACCGGGACAGGGCACCCAAAACGCCGGGGAGCTGTTTTTT
TRBJ1-1	TRBD1	13	.	TRBV2	CASMGQGITEAFF	TGTGCCAGCATGGGACAGGGTATCACTGAAGCTTTCTTT
TRBJ1-5	.	15	.	TRBV6-5	CASSLGGDSNQPQHF	TGTGCCAGCAGCCTTGGCGGGGATAGCAATCAGCCCCAGCATTTT
TRBJ2-1	TRBD2	16	.	TRBV28	CASSLSSGFIYNEQFF	TGTGCCAGCAGTTTATCTAGCGGGTTCATCTACAATGAGCAGTTCTTC
TRBJ2-2	.	16	.	TRBV5-1	CASSPLREGRTGELFF	TGCGCCAGCAGCCCACTGAGGGAAGGAAGGACCGGGGAGCTGTTTTTT
TRBJ2-5	TRBD1	16	.	TRBV10-3	CAISEKGQGVGETQYF	TGTGCCATCAGTGAAAAGGGACAGGGGGTCGGAGAGACCCAGTACTTC
TRBJ1-4	.	11	.	TRBV5-4	CASSLGEKLFF	TGTGCCAGCAGCCTCGGTGAAAAACTGTTTTTT
TRBJ1-2	TRBD1	15	.	TRBV6-1	CASSEAQGEEYGYTF	TGTGCCAGCAGTGAAGCGCAGGGGGAAGAGTATGGCTACACCTTC
TRBJ1-1	.	13	.	TRBV6-4	CASSERENTEAFF	TGTGCCAGCAGTGAGAGGGAGAACACTGAAGCTTTCTTT
TRBJ2-2	.	14	.	TRBV29-1	CSVEARGGPGELFF	TGCAGCGTTGAGGCTCGAGGGGGACCCGGGGAGCTGTTTTTT
TRBJ2-3	TRBD1	15	.	TRBV6-5	CASSYSTGYTDTQYF	TGTGCCAGCAGTTACTCGACAGGGTACACAGATACGCAGTATTTT
TRBJ2-1	.	15	.	TRBV7-6	CASSPLRGPNNEQFF	TGTGCCAGCAGCCCCTTGCGGGGACCTAACAATGAGCAGTTCTTC
TRBJ1-2	TRBD1	13	few	TRBV5-1	CASSATGGDGYTF	TGCGCCAGCAGCGCGACAGGGGGCGATGGCTACACCTTC
TRBJ2-1	TRBD2	13	few	TRBV30	CAWSQGGANEQFF	TGTGCCTGGAGTCAGGGAGGGGCCAATGAGCAGTTCTTC
TRBJ2-1	.	17	.	TRBV9	CASSPRSSPSSYNEQFF	TGTGCCAGCAGCCCCAGAAGTTCCCCTAGCTCCTACAATGAGCAGTTCTTC
TRBJ1-1	TRBD1	16	.	TRBV5-1	CASSLFGGQQNTEAFF	TGCGCCAGCAGCTTGTTCGGGGGACAGCAGAACACTGAAGCTTTCTTT
TRBJ1-2	.	11	.	TRBV19	CASSITGGYTF	TGTGCCAGTAGTATAACAGGTGGCTACACCTTC
TRBJ1-4	.	14	.	TRBV5-6	CASSLSGLNEKLFF	TGTGCCAGCAGCTTGTCGGGACTTAATGAAAAACTGTTTTTT
TRBJ1-2	TRBD1	12	once	TRBV7-9	CASSLEGGGYTF	TGTGCCAGCAGCTTAGAAGGGGGCGGCTACACCTTC
TRBJ1-4	.	14	.	TRBV7-6	CASSLMGTNEKLFF	TGTGCCAGCAGCTTAATGGGCACTAATGAAAAACTGTTTTTT
TRBJ2-1	.	15	once	TRBV2	CASSGGRRVEDEQFF	TGTGCCAGCAGTGGGGGGCGGCGGGTTGAGGATGAGCAGTTCTTC
TRBJ1-1	.	15	.	TRBV9	CASSVAQGRNTEAFF	TGTGCCAGCAGCGTAGCCCAGGGGAGGAACACTGAAGCTTTCTTT
TRBJ2-5	.	15	.	TRBV10-2	CASSGTVTRRETQYF	TGCGCCAGCAGTGGGACAGTGACAAGGAGGGAGACCCAGTACTTC
TRBJ1-1	TRBD1	14	.	TRBV7-2	CASSSGTGGLGAFF	TGTGCCAGCAGCTCCGGGACAGGGGGCCTCGGAGCTTTCTTT
TRBJ1-1	TRBD1	14	once	TRBV7-9	CASSFPGQITEAFF	TGTGCCAGCAGCTTCCCGGGACAGATCACTGAAGCTTTCTTT
TRBJ2-3	.	11	few	TRBV10-3	CAISPSDTQYF	TGTGCCATCAGTCCTTCGGATACGCAGTATTTT
TRBJ2-2	TRBD1	16	.	TRBV5-4	CASSLADRPNTGELFF	TGTGCCAGCAGCTTGGCGGACAGGCCGAACACCGGGGAGCTGTTTTTT
TRBJ1-6	TRBD1	16	.	TRBV19	CASTQTGGGYNSPLHF	TGTGCCAGTACCCAGACAGGGGGAGGCTATAATTCACCCCTCCACTTT
TRBJ2-5	TRBD2	16	.	TRBV6-5	CASSYPAGEGKETQYF	TGTGCCAGCAGTTACCCGGCGGGAGAAGGGAAGGAGACCCAGTACTTC
TRBJ1-5	.	15	.	TRBV18	CASSPAGVQDQPQHF	TGTGCCAGCTCACCGGCGGGCGTTCAGGATCAGCCCCAGCATTTT
TRBJ1-3	.	15	.	TRBV28	CASSVDPLSGNTIYF	TGTGCCAGCTCGGTAGATCCCCTCTCTGGAAACACCATATATTTT
TRBJ1-4	TRBD1	14	once	TRBV27	CASRSGQGREKLFF	TGTGCCAGCAGAAGCGGACAGGGCCGAGAAAAACTGTTTTTT
TRBJ1-1	.	14	once	TRBV19	CASSIRGWNTEAFF	TGTGCCAGTAGTATAAGGGGGTGGAACACTGAAGCTTTCTTT
TRBJ1-2	TRBD1	15	.	TRBV2	CASTPEGVGGFGYTF	TGTGCCAGCACCCCGGAGGGGGTAGGGGGCTTTGGCTACACCTTC
TRBJ1-5	TRBD1	15	.	TRBV6-6	CASSGTGSRNQPQHF	TGTGCCAGCAGTGGGACAGGTTCGCGCAATCAGCCCCAGCATTTT
TRBJ1-6	.	14	.	TRBV2	CASRGSVGDSPLHF	TGTGCCAGCAGAGGGAGTGTGGGTGATTCACCCCTCCACTTT
TRBJ1-3	TRBD1	15	.	TRBV5-1	CASKGQGVSGNTIYF	TGCGCCAGCAAAGGACAGGGGGTCTCTGGAAACACCATATATTTT
TRBJ1-1	.	13	.	TRBV7-2	CASSSLGGEKAFF	TGTGCCAGCAGCTCCCTCGGGGGAGAGAAAGCTTTCTTT
TRBJ1-5	.	16	.	TRBV21-1	CASSKEGKGGKQPQHF	TGTGCCAGCAGCAAAGAAGGGAAAGGGGGCAAACAGCCCCAGCATTTT
TRBJ2-7	TRBD1	12	.	TRBV6-1	CASGDRLYEQYF	TGTGCCAGCGGGGACAGGTTATACGAGCAGTACTTC
TRBJ1-5	TRBD1	14	.	TRBV5-8	CASSKGQSKQPQHF	TGTGCCAGCAGCAAGGGACAGTCGAAACAGCCCCAGCATTTT
TRBJ1-3	.	14	once	TRBV9	CASSGYSRGNTIYF	TGTGCCAGCAGCGGATACAGTAGGGGAAACACCATATATTTT
TRBJ2-1	TRBD2	14	.	TRBV7-3	CASSFAGRGNEQFF	TGTGCCAGCAGCTTCGCTGGGCGGGGGAATGAGCAGTTCTTC
TRBJ1-2	TRBD1	16	.	TRBV7-3	CASSLSTGGSPNGYTF	TGTGCCAGCAGCTTAAGCACAGGGGGGAGTCCGAATGGCTACACCTTC
TRBJ2-5	TRBD1	15	.	TRBV5-1	CASSFTTGVEETQYF	TGCGCCAGCAGCTTTACCACAGGGGTGGAAGAGACCCAGTACTTC
TRBJ1-6	.	14	.	TRBV5-1	CASSLEGRDSPLHF	TGCGCCAGCAGCTTGGAGGGGAGGGATTCACCCCTCCACTTT
TRBJ1-6	.	13	.	TRBV6-4	CASSPGNNSPLHF	TGTGCCAGCAGTCCAGGGAATAATTCACCCCTCCACTTT
TRBJ2-5	.	13	medium-sized	TRBV21-1	CASSKQYQETQYF	TGTGCCAGCAGCAAACAGTACCAAGAGACCCAGTACTTC
TRBJ1-6	.	13	.	TRBV6-5	CASSPGDSGPLHF	TGTGCCAGCAGTCCCGGTGACAGTGGCCCCCTCCACTTT
TRBJ1-1	.	14	.	TRBV5-4	CASSLEYRPTEAFF	TGTGCCAGCAGCTTGGAATACAGGCCCACTGAAGCTTTCTTT
TRBJ1-1	TRBD1	14	.	TRBV7-2	CASSKETGPTEAFF	TGTGCCAGCAGCAAGGAGACAGGGCCCACTGAAGCTTTCTTT